A selection of T cell receptor beta chains follows, all from one sample in a study of Graves' ophthalmopathy and Graves' hyperthyroidism. TCRdb re-called the multiplex PCR reads through MiXCR, storing one row per CDR3 protein. The top ten hold about 7.3% of the sample, which has more than 300,000 distinct CDR3 sequences, 15% to 19% seen once. Sequenced material: peripheral blood. The receptors originated from a woman aged 18-29 years with stable Graves' hyperthyroidism. The CDR3 runs from the conserved cysteine through the conserved F or W. The order of the fields is J gene, D gene, V gene, clone size, CDR3 DNA, CDR3 protein. The D gene is left open where the match is weak. Some rows have no size entry. The others give once, few or many, or a class for an expanded clone.

J: TRBJ1-2; D: TRBD1; V: TRBV2; size: many; DNA: TGTGCCAGCACAACCGGACAGGGGAACTTATATGGCTACACCTTC; CDR3: CASTTGQGNLYGYTF
J: TRBJ1-1; D: .; V: TRBV19; size: many; DNA: TGTGCCAGTAGTATGACAGGTATGAACACTGAAGCTTTCTTT; CDR3: CASSMTGMNTEAFF
J: TRBJ1-2; D: .; V: TRBV6-5; size: once; DNA: TGTGCCAGCAGTTACTCTGAGGTAGCCCTAGCTAACTATGGCTACACCTTC; CDR3: CASSYSEVALANYGYTF
J: TRBJ2-2; D: .; V: TRBV12-3/TRBV12-4; size: many; DNA: TGTGCCAGCACCTTTAGTTGGGAAACCGGGGAGCTGTTTTTT; CDR3: CASTFSWETGELFF
J: TRBJ1-1; D: .; V: TRBV20-1; size: .; DNA: TGCAGTGCGTCCGACAGGACGAACACTGAAGCTTTCTTT; CDR3: CSASDRTNTEAFF
J: TRBJ2-7; D: .; V: TRBV12-3/TRBV12-4; size: once; DNA: TGTGCGATCAGTCCCGGACAGAGGTACGAGCAGTACTTC; CDR3: CAISPGQRYEQYF
J: TRBJ1-3; D: .; V: TRBV15; size: few; DNA: TGTGCCACCAGCAGAGAGGACACGTTCTCTGGAAACACCATATATTTT; CDR3: CATSREDTFSGNTIYF
J: TRBJ2-7; D: TRBD1; V: TRBV20-1; size: many; DNA: TGCAGTGCTAGGACAGGGGGCTCCTACGAGCAGTACTTC; CDR3: CSARTGGSYEQYF
J: TRBJ1-3; D: .; V: TRBV10-3; size: many; DNA: TGTGCCATCAGCCGAGACAGCACTCCTGTTTCTGGAAACACCATATATTTT; CDR3: CAISRDSTPVSGNTIYF
J: TRBJ1-1; D: .; V: TRBV12-3/TRBV12-4; size: many; DNA: TGTGCCAGCAGTTTAGGCAGGCTGGTCCAGAATACTGAAGCTTTCTTT; CDR3: CASSLGRLVQNTEAFF
J: TRBJ1-2; D: .; V: TRBV6-2/TRBV6-3; size: many; DNA: TGTGCCAGCAGTACCAGAGACAAGCTCTATGGCTACACCTTC; CDR3: CASSTRDKLYGYTF